This T cell receptor beta chain is from a study of technical replicates of blood from a handful of donors. CDR1 and CDR2 (germline): SGHRS, YFSETQ. V shed 5 bases and J shed 8 bases, with 23 bases lying between them. The CDR3 spans 16 residues. The table came from immunoSEQ multiplex PCR; TCRdb's copy has only in-frame clones and leaves some out. The data hold fewer than 90,000 clones, with around 94% observed a single time. The sequence was obtained from a human donor in good health. The sequencing sample was made of T cells isolated from PBMCs. This sequence joins TRBV5-1 and TRBJ2-1, with D tentatively TRBD1 (6 bases). The CDR3 nucleotides read TGCGCCAGCAGTCACCTTAAAGGGCCCCCAGGGGATGAGCAGTTCTTC. Amino acids: CASSHLKGPPGDEQFF.